These 12 T cell receptor beta chains were all obtained from the same sample, sequenced in a study of cytomegalovirus exposure and HLA in healthy donors. PCR was performed using 60 Vbeta and 13 Jbeta primers. Some clones are missing from TCRdb's copy, which holds only in-frame ones; the method was immunoSEQ multiplex PCR. There are 160,000 or so clones in the sample; approximately 77% occur only once, and around 2.4% lies in the top ten. The specimen was PBMCs. These receptors all come from a female donor in good health and CMV-seronegative.

The CDR3 region is CASRVQAGQPQHF. The CDR3 bases are TGTGCCAGCCGGGTACAGGCCGGCCAGCCCCAGCATTTT. This chain uses TRBV6-4 with TRBJ1-5; D might be TRBD1 (5 bases). The germline V gene has CDR1 MRHNA and CDR2 SNTAGT. V was shortened by 8 bases and J by 7 bases, with 15 bases between the two germline ends. The CDR3 extends over 13 amino acids.

The J gene is TRBJ2-1, the V gene TRBV5-4; D might be TRBD2 (6 bases). The CDR3 is made up of 17 amino acids. V was cut by 5 bases and J by 2 bases, with 20 bases left in between. Germline CDR1 is SGHNT and CDR2 is YYREEE (reference sequence). CDR3 nucleotide sequence: TGTGCCAGCAGGGGCGGAGGGCCTGGGTTGGCCTACAATGAGCAGTTCTTC. It specifies CASRGGGPGLAYNEQFF.

The J gene is TRBJ2-1, the V gene TRBV7-9; TRBD2 agrees at 13 bases. Germline V gene data show CDR1 as SEHNR and CDR2 as FQNEAQ (reference sequence). Unmatched junction bases numbered 9, after V lost 6 bases and J lost 4 bases. The CDR3 is made up of 17 amino acids. CDR3: CASRPTSGRARYNEQFF. As DNA, the CDR3 is TGTGCCAGCAGACCTACTAGCGGGAGGGCTAGGTACAATGAGCAGTTCTTC.

This clone was observed a single time. The junction and the germline gene differ at one end; a read error may be behind it. The sample carries other DNA sequences with the same CDR3. The V and J genes are TRBV27 and TRBJ1-1; D is perhaps TRBD1 (5 bases). The CDR3 runs to 14 residues. Germline V lookup: CDR1 MNHEY, CDR2 SMNVEV (reference sequence). The CDR3 reads CASTTGRRGTEAFF. The DNA for the CDR3 is TGTGCCAGCACGACCGGACGGAGGGGCACTGAGGCTTTCTTT.

This clone was detected a few times. The CDR3 protein is CASSERQGPHEQYF. The CDR3 DNA is TGTGCCAGCAGTGAAAGACAGGGGCCCCACGAGCAGTACTTC. The chain couples TRBV2 to TRBJ2-7; 8 nucleotides match TRBD1. Trimming cost V 2 bases and J 5 bases; bases outside gene matches: 5. The CDR3 has 14 amino acids. Germline V gives CDR1 SNHLY, CDR2 FYNNEI.

This clone was picked up many times. The chain recombines TRBV2 with TRBJ1-5; 9 nucleotides line up with TRBD1. Trimming removed 10 bases from V and 5 bases from J; junction bases left unmatched: 18. CDR1 SNHLY and CDR2 FYNNEI come from the germline V gene. There are 17 residues in the CDR3. The chain's CDR3 is CATSGTGYSVGDQPQHF. The CDR3 DNA sequence: TGTGCCACCTCCGGGACAGGGTATTCGGTCGGCGATCAGCCCCAGCATTTT.

The chain couples TRBV23-1 to TRBJ2-5; 10 nucleotides align to TRBD1. TRBV23-1 is filed as an ORF, its function uncertain. V dropped 6 bases and J dropped 4; count of bases not matched to a gene: 2. This CDR3 has 13 amino acids. Written as DNA, the CDR3 is TGCGCCAGCAGGACAGGGGGCACAGAGACCCAGTACTTC. This codes for CASRTGGTETQYF.

The chain carries TRBV25-1 and TRBJ2-5; possible D gene TRBD2, 6 bases. V lost 6 bases to trimming and J lost 7 bases, with 9 bases between them. CDR1 is MGHDK and CDR2 is SYGVNS in the germline V gene. CDR3 length: 11 residues. The CDR3 nucleotides read TGTGCCAGCAGCGCCGGGGGGACCCAGTACTTC. Amino acids: CASSAGGTQYF. Full variable domain (remainder filled in from reference TRBV25-1 and TRBJ2-5): EADIYQTPRYLVIGTGKKITLECSQTMGHDKMYWYQQDPGMELHLIHYSYGVNSTEKGDLSSESTVSRIRTEHFPLTLESARPSHTSQYLCASSAGGTQYFGPGTRLLVL.

About this clone: Its ends do not fully match the called genes, so a read error is possible. The chain joins TRBV7-7 to TRBJ2-5; TRBD2 aligns across 14 bases. The end of the DNA aligns better with TRBJ2-7, so the J call may be wrong. The CDR3 runs to 15 residues. CDR1 is SSHAT, CDR2 FNYEAQ, per germline (reference sequence). CDR3 in DNA: TGTGCTAGCAGCCCCGGGACTAGCGGGAGCAACGAGCAGTACTTC. As protein: CASSPGTSGSNEQYF.

The genes are TRBV2 and TRBJ1-1; TRBD1 aligns across 8 bases. The CDR3 is made up of 16 amino acids. V lost 2 bases, J lost 5 bases, and 10 bases stayed unmatched. In germline, CDR1 is SNHLY, CDR2 FYNNEI. CDR3 nucleotide sequence: TGTGCCAGCAGTGAAATCGGTAGACAGGGGAGGACTGAAGCTTTCTTT. Its protein product is CASSEIGRQGRTEAFF.

The chain links TRBV29-1 to TRBJ2-3; D might be TRBD2 (6 bases). The germline V gene encodes CDR1 SQVTM and CDR2 ANQGSEA. V lost 4 bases and J lost 2, with 10 bases in between. The CDR3 contains 13 residues. This chain's CDR3 is CSVVGGATDTQYF. CDR3 sequence (DNA): TGCAGCGTTGTTGGAGGGGCCACAGATACGCAGTATTTT.

This chain uses TRBV6-5 with TRBJ1-5; TRBD1 agrees at 8 bases. CDR3 length: 15 residues. V shed 8 bases and J 7 bases; nucleotides not matched to a gene: 13. Looked up from germline, CDR1 is MNHEY and CDR2 is SVGAGI. The CDR3 sequence is CASCKQDRVGQPQHF. DNA of the CDR3: TGTGCCAGCTGCAAGCAGGACAGGGTGGGACAGCCCCAGCATTTT.